The T cell receptor (beta chain) under discussion was sequenced for a study of Ad26.COV2.S vaccination and SARS-CoV-2 variants. Study in general: COV1001, an Ad26.COV2.S trial, supplied this vaccine-arm donor. Intramuscularly, Ad26.COV2.S was given either once or twice, 56 days apart.

A note on this clone: Its antigen is currently unknown.

Noted treatment: some 20 received Ad26.COV2.S at low or high dose, single or two shots; roughly five received placebo; per-sample allocation not given. Sampling occurred on day 63 after the first vaccine or placebo injection. An Ad26 vector was used to express Wuhan-strain SARS-CoV-2 spike as the vaccine. Regarding the study as a whole: Overall T cell responses may have been underestimated by the analyses of TCR breadth and depth.

V gave up 4 bases and J gave up 0 bases, with 11 bases separating them. The germline V gene has CDR1 SGHNT and CDR2 YENEEA. The CDR3 spans 15 residues. Sequenced by immunoSEQ multiplex PCR; TCRdb stores in-frame clones only, minus some. The repertoire holds 360,000 or so clones, with about 91% as singletons. This sequence joins TRBV11-3 and TRBJ2-3, with a tentative D call TRBD2 (7 bases). The specimen was peripheral blood, collected in a trial of Ad26.COV2.S vaccine versus placebo. The TCR originated in a person aged 18-65 years who received the Ad26.COV2.S COVID-19 vaccine or a placebo. The CDR3 here is CASSSGGRSTDTQYF. The CDR3 DNA follows: TGTGCCAGCAGCTCGGGGGGCCGTAGCACAGATACGCAGTATTTT.